This TCR beta chain is drawn from a study of CD8+ T cells in alopecia areata. In the case of this clone: Its antigen remains unknown. The protein TCRdb lists differs from the translation of the DNA at residue 12; the protein given here is translated from the DNA itself. Gene names and germline match the mouse. The read terminates 3 residues ahead of where the CDR3 ends, so the germline J gene completes it.

It was cDNA, reverse transcribed from extracted RNA, that served as the sequencing template. Generated by immunoSEQ multiplex PCR, the TCRdb table keeps only in-frame clones and is missing some. The sample is made up of around 100,000 clones, none counted only once. Points from the study as a whole: Sharing of TCRs across patients appeared less clear than in mice, possibly for HLA-related reasons.

This CDR3 has 15 amino acids. V lost 0 bases and J lost 6; bases outside the gene matches: 3. Germline values: CDR1 SGHDT, CDR2 FRDEAV. Sequencing was done on a sample of lesional skin. This receptor was taken from a C3H/HeJ mouse with alopecia areata. These mice share the MHC haplotype H2-k. V is TRBV14 and J is TRBJ1-6; 7 positions match TRBD1. TRBJ1-6 is an open reading frame whose function is uncertain. The sequenced part of the CDR3 DNA is TGTGCCAGCAGTTTCTACCGGGACAGTAATTCGCCC. This encodes CASSFYRDSNSP. The entire CDR3 reads CASSFYRDSNSPLYF.